Here is one T cell receptor beta chain with its context. Its antigen is undetermined. CDR3 length: 15 residues. Trimming removed 4 bases at V and 2 bases at J, with 12 bases between. Germline V CDR1 and CDR2: SNHLY, FYNNEI. Patients picked for sequencing had shown CD8+CD57+ cell expansion detected by flow cytometry. There were no patients without severe acquired aplastic anemia. This sample was included in a study of CD8+CD57+ T cells in acquired aplastic anemia. Study-wide context: Sorting CD4+ and CD8+ cells gave DNA averaging approximately 3 ug. Broader study findings: The study identified 25 to 30 CD8+ CDR3 sequences shared by patients and controls. CD8+ Simpson's diversity showed no significant patient-control difference.

Genomic DNA, serving as template, underwent TCR beta VDJ and CDR3 profiling. TCRdb reprocessed the reads with MiXCR, giving one entry per CDR3 protein. The sample includes around 190,000 distinct CDR3 sequences, 45% to 60% of them seen just once. Sequenced input: sorted CD4+, CD8+, or CD8+CD57+ T cells (not recorded which) from PBMCs. The clonotype originates from a human donor with aplastic anemia. This chain links TRBV2 with TRBJ1-5; D possibly corresponds to TRBD1 (5 bases). The chain's CDR3 is CASSVSGGGNQPQHF. DNA for the CDR3: TGTGCCAGCAGTGTGTCGGGGGGGGGCAATCAGCCCCAGCATTTT.